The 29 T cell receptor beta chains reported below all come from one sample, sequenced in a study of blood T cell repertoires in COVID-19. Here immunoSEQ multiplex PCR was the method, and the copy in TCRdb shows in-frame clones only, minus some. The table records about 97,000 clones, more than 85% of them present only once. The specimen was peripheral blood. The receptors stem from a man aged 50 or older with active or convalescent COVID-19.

CDR3 sequence: CASEGQGDEKLFF. Here the CDR3 DNA reads TGTGCCAGCGAGGGACAGGGAGACGAAAAACTGTTTTTT. The chain recombines TRBV25-1 with TRBJ1-4; 9 bases map to TRBD1. CDR1 MGHDK and CDR2 SYGVNS come from the germline V gene. The junction had 6 bases not matched to a gene; V was cut back by 8 bases and J by 8 bases. The length of the CDR3 is 13 residues.

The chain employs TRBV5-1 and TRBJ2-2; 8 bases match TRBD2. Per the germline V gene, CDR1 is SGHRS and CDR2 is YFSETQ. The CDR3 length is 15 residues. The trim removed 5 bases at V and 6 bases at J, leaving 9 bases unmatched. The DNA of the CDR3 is TGCGCCAGCAGTTCCCCAGCGGGGGTACCCGGGGAGCTGTTTTTT. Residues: CASSSPAGVPGELFF.

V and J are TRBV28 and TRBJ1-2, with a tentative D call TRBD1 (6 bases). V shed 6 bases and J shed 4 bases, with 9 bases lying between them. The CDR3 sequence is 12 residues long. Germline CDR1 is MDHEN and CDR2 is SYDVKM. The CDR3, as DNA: TGTGCCAGCAGACAGGGAATCTATGGCTACACCTTC. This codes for CASRQGIYGYTF.

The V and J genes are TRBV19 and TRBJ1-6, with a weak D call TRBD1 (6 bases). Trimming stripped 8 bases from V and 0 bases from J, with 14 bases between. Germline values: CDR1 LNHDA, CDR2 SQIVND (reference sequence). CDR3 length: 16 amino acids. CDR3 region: CASGGQPLSYNSPLHF. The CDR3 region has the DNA TGTGCCAGTGGCGGACAGCCTCTCTCCTATAATTCACCCCTCCACTTT.

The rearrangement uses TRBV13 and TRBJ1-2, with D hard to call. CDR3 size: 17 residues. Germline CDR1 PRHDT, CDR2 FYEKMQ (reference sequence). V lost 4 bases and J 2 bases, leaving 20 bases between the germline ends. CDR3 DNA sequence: TGTGCCAGCAGCTCCACGAGGAGGGAGGGCAGAAACTATGGCTACACCTTC. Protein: CASSSTRREGRNYGYTF.

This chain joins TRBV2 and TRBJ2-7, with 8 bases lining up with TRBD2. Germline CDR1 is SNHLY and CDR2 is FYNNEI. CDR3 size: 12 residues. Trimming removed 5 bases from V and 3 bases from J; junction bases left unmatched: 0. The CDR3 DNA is TGTGCCAGCAGTAGCGGGGGCTACGAGCAGTACGTC. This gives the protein CASSSGGYEQYV.

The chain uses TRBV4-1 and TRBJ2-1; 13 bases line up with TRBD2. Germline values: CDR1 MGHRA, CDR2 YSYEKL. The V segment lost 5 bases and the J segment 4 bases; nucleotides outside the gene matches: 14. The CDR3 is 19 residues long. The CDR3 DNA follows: TGCGCCAGCAGCAAAGTTAGTATGACTAGCGGGGGGCTTTACAATGAGCAGTTCTTC. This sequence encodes CASSKVSMTSGGLYNEQFF.

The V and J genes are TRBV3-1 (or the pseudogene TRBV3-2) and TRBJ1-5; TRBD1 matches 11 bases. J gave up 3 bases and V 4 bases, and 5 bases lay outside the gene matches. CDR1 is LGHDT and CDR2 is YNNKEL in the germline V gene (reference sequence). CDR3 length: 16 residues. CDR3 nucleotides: TGTGCCAGCAGCCTAGGACAGGGGGCCATCAATCAGCCCCAGCATTTT. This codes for CASSLGQGAINQPQHF.

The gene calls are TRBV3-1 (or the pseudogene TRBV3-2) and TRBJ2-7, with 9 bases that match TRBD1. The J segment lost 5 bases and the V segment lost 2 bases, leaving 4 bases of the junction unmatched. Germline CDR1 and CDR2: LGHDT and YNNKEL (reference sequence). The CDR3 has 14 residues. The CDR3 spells CASSQWDRVNEQYF. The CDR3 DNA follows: TGTGCCAGCAGCCAATGGGACAGGGTCAACGAGCAGTACTTC.

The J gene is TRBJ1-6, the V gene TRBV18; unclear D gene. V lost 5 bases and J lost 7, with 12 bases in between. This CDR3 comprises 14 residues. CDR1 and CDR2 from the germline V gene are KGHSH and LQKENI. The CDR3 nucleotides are TGTGCCAGCTCAGAGACTCCCGGGAATTCACCCCTCCACTTT. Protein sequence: CASSETPGNSPLHF. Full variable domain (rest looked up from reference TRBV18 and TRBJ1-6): NAGVMQNPRHLVRRRGQEARLRCSPMKGHSHVYWYRQLPEEGLKFMVYLQKENIIDESGMPKERFSAEFPKEGPSILRIQQVVRGDSAAYFCASSETPGNSPLHFGNGTRLTVT.

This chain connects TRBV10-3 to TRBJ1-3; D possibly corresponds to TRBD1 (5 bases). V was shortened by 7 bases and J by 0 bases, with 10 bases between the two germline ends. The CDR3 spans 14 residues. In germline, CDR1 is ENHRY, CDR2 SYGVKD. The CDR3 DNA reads TGTGCCATCAAAGACAGCAGCTCTGGAAACACCATATATTTT. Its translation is CAIKDSSSGNTIYF.

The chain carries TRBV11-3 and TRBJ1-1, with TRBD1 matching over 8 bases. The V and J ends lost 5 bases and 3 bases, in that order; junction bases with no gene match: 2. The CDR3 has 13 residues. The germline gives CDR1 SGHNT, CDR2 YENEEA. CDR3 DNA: TGTGCCAGCAGCACACAGGGGGACACTGAAGCTTTCTTT. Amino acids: CASSTQGDTEAFF.

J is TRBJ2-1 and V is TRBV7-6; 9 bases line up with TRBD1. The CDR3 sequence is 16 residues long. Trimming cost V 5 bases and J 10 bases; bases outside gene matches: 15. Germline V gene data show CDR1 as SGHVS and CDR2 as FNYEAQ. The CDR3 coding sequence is TGTGCCAGCAGCCCCCCCGGGACAGGGCCTCGGAAGGAGCAGTTCTTC. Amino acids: CASSPPGTGPRKEQFF.

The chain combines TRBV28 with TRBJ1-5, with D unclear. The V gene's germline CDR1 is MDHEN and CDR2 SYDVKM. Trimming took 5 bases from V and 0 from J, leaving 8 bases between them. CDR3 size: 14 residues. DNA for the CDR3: TGTGCCAGCAGTCCTTCTACTAGCAATCAGCCCCAGCATTTT. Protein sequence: CASSPSTSNQPQHF.

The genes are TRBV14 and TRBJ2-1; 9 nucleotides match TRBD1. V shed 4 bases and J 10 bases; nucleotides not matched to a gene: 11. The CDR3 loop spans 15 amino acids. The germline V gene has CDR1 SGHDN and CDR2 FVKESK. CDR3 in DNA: TGTGCCAGCAGCCCGGGACAGGGTTTCCACATGGAGCAGTTCTTC. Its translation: CASSPGQGFHMEQFF.

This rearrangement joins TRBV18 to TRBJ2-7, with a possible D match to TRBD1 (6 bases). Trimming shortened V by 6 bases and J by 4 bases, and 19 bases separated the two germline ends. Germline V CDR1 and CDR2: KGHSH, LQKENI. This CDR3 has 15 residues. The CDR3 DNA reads TGTGCCAGCTCCCCCGGGACAACCTCGTTGTACGAGCAGTACGTC. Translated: CASSPGTTSLYEQYV.

CDR3 sequence reads: CASTGGGGYEQYF. The CDR3 DNA follows: TGTGCCAGCACTGGTGGGGGGGGATACGAGCAGTACTTC. The chain is built from TRBV21-1 and TRBJ2-7; TRBD2 was called by the table and not checked on the DNA. TRBV21-1 is classified as a pseudogene. This CDR3 is 13 amino acids long.

The CDR3 DNA sequence: TGTGCCAGCAGCCAGACAGGGTCCGGAAACACCATATATTTT. It is translated as CASSQTGSGNTIYF. The chain joins TRBV7-9 to TRBJ1-3; TRBD1 aligns across 7 bases. Trimming cost V 5 bases and J 4 bases; bases outside gene matches: 5. This CDR3 has 14 amino acids. The germline CDR1 and CDR2 sequences are SEHNR and FQNEAQ (reference sequence).

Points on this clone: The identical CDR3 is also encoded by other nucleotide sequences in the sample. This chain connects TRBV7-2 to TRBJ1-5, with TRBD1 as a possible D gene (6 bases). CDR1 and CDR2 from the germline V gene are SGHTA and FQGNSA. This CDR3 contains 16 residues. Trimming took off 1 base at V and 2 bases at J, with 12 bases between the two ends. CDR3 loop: CASSLVGGAGNQPQHF. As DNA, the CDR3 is TGTGCCAGCAGCTTAGTAGGGGGGGCCGGCAATCAGCCCCAGCATTTT.

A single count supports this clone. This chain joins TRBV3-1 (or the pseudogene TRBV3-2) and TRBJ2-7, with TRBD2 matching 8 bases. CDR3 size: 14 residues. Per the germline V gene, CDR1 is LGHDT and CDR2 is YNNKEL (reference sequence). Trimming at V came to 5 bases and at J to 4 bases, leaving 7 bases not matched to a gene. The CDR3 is CASSSRGGTYEQYF. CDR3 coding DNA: TGTGCCAGCAGCAGTCGGGGGGGTACATACGAGCAGTACTTC.

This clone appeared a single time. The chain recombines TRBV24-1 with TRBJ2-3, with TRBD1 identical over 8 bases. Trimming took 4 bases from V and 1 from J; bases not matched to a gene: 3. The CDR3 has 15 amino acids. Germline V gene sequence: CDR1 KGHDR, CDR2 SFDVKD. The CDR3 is CATSEAGGGTDTQYF. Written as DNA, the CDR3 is TGTGCCACCAGTGAGGCAGGGGGCGGCACAGATACGCAGTATTTT.

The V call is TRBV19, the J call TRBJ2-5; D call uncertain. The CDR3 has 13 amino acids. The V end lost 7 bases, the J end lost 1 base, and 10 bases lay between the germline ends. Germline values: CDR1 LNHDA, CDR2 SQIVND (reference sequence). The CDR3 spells CASNRDIQETQYF. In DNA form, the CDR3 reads TGTGCCAGTAATAGAGATATCCAAGAGACCCAGTACTTC.

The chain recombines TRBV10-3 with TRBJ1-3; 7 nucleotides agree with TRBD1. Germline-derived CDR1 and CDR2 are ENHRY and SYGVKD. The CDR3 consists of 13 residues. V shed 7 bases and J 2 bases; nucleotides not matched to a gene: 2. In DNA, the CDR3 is TGTGCCATCAACCAGGGGGCTGGAAACACCATATATTTT. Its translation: CAINQGAGNTIYF.

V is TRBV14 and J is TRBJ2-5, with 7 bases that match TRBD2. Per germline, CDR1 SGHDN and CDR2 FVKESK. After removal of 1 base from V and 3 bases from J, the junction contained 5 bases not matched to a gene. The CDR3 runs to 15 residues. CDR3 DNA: TGTGCCAGCAGCCAAGTGACTAGCCGGAAAGAGACCCAGTACTTC. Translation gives CASSQVTSRKETQYF.

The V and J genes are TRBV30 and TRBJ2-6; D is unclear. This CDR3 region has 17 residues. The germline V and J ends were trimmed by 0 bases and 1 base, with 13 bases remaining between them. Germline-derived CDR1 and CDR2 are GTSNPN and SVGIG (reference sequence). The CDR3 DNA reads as TGTGCCTGGAGTGTAAGGCCGCCGAGGTCTGGGGCCAACGTCCTGACTTTC. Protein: CAWSVRPPRSGANVLTF.

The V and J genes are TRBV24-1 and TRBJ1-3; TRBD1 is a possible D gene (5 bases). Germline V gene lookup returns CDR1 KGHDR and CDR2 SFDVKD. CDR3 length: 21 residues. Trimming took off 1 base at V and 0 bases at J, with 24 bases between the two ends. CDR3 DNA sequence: TGTGCCACCAGTGATTTAAAGGGCAGGGAATTCCGTCACAGCTCTGGAAACACCATATATTTT. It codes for CATSDLKGREFRHSSGNTIYF.

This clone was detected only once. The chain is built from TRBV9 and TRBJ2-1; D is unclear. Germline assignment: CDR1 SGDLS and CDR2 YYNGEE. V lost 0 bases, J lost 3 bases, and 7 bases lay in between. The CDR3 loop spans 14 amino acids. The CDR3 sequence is CASSVADSYNEQFF. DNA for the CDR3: TGTGCCAGCAGCGTAGCTGATAGCTACAATGAGCAGTTCTTC.

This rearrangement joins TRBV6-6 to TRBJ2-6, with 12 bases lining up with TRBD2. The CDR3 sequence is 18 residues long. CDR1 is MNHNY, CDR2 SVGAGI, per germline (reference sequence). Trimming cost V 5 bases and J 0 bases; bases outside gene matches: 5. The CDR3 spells CASSPGLAGSSGANVLTF. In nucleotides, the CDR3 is TGTGCCAGCAGTCCTGGACTAGCGGGGAGCTCTGGGGCCAACGTCCTGACTTTC.

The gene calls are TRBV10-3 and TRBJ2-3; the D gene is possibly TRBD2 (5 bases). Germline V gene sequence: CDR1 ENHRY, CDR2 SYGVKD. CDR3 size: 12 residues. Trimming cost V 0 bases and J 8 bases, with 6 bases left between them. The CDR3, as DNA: TGTGCCATCAGTGAGTCTGCGGGTACGCAGTATTTT. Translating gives CAISESAGTQYF.